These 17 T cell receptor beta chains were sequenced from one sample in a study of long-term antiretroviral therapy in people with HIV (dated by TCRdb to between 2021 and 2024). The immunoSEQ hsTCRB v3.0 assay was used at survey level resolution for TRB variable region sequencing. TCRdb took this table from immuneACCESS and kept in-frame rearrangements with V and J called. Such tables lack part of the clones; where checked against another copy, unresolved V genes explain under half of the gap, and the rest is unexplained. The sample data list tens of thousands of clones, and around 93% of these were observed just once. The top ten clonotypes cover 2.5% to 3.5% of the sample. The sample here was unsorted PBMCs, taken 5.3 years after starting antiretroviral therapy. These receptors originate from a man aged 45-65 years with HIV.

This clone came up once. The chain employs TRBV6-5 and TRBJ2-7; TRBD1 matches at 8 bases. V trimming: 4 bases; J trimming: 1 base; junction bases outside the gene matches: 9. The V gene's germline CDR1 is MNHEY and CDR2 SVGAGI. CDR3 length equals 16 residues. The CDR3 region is CASSSPGQGRSYEQYF. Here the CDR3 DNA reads TGTGCCAGCAGTTCCCCTGGACAGGGCAGGTCCTACGAGCAGTACTTC.

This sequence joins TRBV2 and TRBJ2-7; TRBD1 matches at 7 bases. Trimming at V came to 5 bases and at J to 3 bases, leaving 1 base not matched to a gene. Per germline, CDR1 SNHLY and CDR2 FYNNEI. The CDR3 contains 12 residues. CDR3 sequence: CASSNRGYEQYF. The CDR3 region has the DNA TGTGCCAGCAGTAACAGGGGCTACGAGCAGTACTTC.

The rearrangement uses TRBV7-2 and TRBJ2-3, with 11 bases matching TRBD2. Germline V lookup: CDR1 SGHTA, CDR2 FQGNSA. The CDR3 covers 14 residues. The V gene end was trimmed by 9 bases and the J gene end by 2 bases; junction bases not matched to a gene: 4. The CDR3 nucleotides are TGTGCCAGTTCGACTAGCGGGAACACAGATACGCAGTATTTT. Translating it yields CASSTSGNTDTQYF.

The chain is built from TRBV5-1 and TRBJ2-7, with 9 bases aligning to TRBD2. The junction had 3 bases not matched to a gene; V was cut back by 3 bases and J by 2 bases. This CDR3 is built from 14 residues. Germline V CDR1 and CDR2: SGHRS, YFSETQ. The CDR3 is CASSSTSGPYEQYF. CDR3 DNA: TGCGCCAGCAGCTCGACTAGCGGCCCCTACGAGCAGTACTTC. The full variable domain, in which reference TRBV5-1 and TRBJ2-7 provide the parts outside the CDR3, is KAGVTQTPRYLIKTRGQQVTLSCSPISGHRSVSWYQQTPGQGLQFLFEYFSETQRNKGNFPGRFSGRQFSNSRSEMNVSTLELGDSALYLCASSSTSGPYEQYFGPGTRLTVT.

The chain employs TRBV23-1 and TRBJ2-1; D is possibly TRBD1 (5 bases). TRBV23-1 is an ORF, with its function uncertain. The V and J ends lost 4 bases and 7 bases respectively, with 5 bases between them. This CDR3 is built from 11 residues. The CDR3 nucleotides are TGCGCCAGCAGTCCAGGGAATGAGCAGTTCTTC. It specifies CASSPGNEQFF.

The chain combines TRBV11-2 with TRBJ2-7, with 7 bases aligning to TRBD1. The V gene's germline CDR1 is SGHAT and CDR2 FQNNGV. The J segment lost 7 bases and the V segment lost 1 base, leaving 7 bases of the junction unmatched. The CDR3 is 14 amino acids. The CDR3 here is CASSLVQGSREQYF. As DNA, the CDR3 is TGTGCCAGCAGCTTAGTACAGGGGTCTCGTGAGCAGTACTTC.

CDR3 in DNA: TGTGCCATCAGTGAGTCGATTGGGATAAACTATGGCTACACCTTC. The encoded protein is CAISESIGINYGYTF. The chain is built from TRBV10-3 and TRBJ1-2; D is ambiguous. The V end was cut by 0 bases, the J end by 2 bases, with 10 bases between. The CDR3 runs to 15 residues. Germline V gene lookup returns CDR1 ENHRY and CDR2 SYGVKD.

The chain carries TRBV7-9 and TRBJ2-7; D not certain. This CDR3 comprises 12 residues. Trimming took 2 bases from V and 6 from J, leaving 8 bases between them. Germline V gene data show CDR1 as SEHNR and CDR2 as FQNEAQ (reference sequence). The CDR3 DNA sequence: TGTGCCAGCAGCTTATACGCTACCGAGCAGTACTTC. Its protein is CASSLYATEQYF.

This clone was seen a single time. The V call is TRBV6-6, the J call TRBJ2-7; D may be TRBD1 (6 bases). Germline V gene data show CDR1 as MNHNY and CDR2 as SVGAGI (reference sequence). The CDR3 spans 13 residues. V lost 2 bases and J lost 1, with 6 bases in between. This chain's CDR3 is CASSYGTSYEQYF. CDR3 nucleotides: TGTGCCAGCAGTTACGGGACATCCTACGAGCAGTACTTC.

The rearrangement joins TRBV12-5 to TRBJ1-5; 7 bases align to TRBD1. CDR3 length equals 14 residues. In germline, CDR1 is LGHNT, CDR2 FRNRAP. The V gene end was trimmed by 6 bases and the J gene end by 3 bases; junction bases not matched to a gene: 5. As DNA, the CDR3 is TGTGCTAGTGGAAGGGACAGCTTCAATCAGCCCCAGCATTTT. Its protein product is CASGRDSFNQPQHF.

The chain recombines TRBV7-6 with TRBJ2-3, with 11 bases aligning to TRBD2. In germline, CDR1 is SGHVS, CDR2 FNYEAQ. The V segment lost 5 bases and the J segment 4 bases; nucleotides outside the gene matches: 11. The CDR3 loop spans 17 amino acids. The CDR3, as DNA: TGTGCCAGCAGCCAGCTATTTAGCGGGGGGGCGGCAGATACGCAGTATTTT. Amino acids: CASSQLFSGGAADTQYF.

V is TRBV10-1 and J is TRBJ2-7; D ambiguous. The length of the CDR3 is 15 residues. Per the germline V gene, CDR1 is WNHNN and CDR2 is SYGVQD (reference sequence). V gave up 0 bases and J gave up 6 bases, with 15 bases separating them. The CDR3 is CASSESKPPLGEQYF. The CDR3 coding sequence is TGCGCCAGCAGTGAGTCGAAGCCCCCACTCGGCGAGCAGTACTTC.

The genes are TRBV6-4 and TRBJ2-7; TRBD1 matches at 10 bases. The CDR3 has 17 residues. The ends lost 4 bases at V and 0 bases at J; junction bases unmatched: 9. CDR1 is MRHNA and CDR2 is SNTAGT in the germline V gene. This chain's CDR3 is CASSVHWTGGSSYEQYF. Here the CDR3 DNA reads TGTGCCAGCAGTGTACACTGGACAGGGGGGTCCTCCTACGAGCAGTACTTC.

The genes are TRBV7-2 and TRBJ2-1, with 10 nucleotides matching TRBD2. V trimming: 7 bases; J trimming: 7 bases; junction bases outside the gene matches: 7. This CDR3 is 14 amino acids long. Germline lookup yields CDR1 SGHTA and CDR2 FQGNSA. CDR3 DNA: TGTGCCAGCACGTTTAGCGGGGGGAGGAATGAGCAGTTCTTC. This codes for CASTFSGGRNEQFF. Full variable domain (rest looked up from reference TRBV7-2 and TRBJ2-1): GAGVSQSPSNKVTEKGKDVELRCDPISGHTALYWYRQSLGQGLEFLIYFQGNSAPDKSGLPSDRFSAERTGGSVSTLTIQRTQQEDSAVYLCASTFSGGRNEQFFGPGTRLTVL.

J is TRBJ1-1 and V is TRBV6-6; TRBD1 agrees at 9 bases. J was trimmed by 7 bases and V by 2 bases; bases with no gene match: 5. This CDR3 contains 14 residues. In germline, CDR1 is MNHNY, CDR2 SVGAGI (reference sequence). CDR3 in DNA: TGTGCCAGCAGTTACCCGGGACAGGGACGTGAAGCTTTCTTT. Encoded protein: CASSYPGQGREAFF.

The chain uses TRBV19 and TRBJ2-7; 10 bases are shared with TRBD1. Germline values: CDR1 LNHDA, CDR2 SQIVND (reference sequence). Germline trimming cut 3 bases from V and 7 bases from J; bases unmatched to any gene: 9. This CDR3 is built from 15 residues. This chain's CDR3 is CASSIWRTGGMEQYF. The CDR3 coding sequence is TGTGCCAGTAGTATCTGGCGGACAGGGGGTATGGAGCAGTACTTC.

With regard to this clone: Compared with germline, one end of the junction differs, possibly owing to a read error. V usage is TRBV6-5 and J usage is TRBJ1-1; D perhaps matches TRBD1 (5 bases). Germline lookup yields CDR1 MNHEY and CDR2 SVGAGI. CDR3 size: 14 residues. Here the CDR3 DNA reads TGTGCCAGCAGTTACTCATACAGGAACCCTGAAGCTTTCTTT. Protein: CASSYSYRNPEAFF.